This T cell receptor beta chain was recovered during a study of siplizumab effects on memory and regulatory T cells. Study-level information: Paired reactions compared siplizumab at 0.8 to 1 ug/mL with no drug, using mixed lymphocyte reactions.

Concerning this clone: The antigen is not known.

The mixed lymphocyte reaction cells were held in coculture (37°C) for approximately 6 days. CFSE tagged responder PBMCs, Violet Dye tagged stimulator PBMCs, and the cells were mixed 1:1. Produced via immunoSEQ multiplex PCR; TCRdb's table is partial and in-frame only. Here the sample spans 15,000 to 20,000 clones, around 40% being singletons. Findings and limits, study-wide: Naive T cells seemed more diverse than memory cells; they also seemed major alloresponse contributors. No assignable naive or memory phenotype existed for roughly 80-97% of proliferating CD4+ or CD8+ clones.

This TCR was sampled from a human donor in good health; the cells came from an allogeneic mixed lymphocyte reaction. Some clones in this sample may be carry-over from other donors' samples. The source material was CFSE-low (dividing) CD4+ T cells sorted from an allogeneic mixed lymphocyte reaction.

The CDR3 nucleotides are TGTGCCAGCAGCCCAAGACAGCTTGTCTACGAGCAGTACTTC. Its translation: CASSPRQLVYEQYF. The chain employs TRBV7-9 and TRBJ2-7; TRBD1 might be the D (5 bases). Trimming removed 5 bases from V and 3 bases from J, with 14 bases in between. There are 14 residues in the CDR3. Germline CDR1 is SEHNR and CDR2 is FQNEAQ (reference sequence).